A selection of T cell receptor beta chains follows, all from one sample in a study of cytomegalovirus exposure and HLA in healthy donors. Profiling relied on immunoSEQ multiplex PCR, and the TCRdb table lists in-frame clones only, not all of them. The data contain about 100,000 clones, approximately 79% of them singletons. The sequenced sample consisted of PBMCs. These receptors were obtained from a woman aged 60-75 years in good health and CMV-seropositive. Both conserved end residues are part of each CDR3. The D gene is left open where the match is weak. Part of the rows lack a size; the others show once, few, many or a class for expanded clones.

V: TRBV18; J: TRBJ2-7; D: NA; size: NA; CDR3: CASSDGGPSYEQYF
V: TRBV6-1; J: TRBJ2-5; D: NA; size: NA; CDR3: CASIASAAWKTQYF
V: TRBV4-1; J: TRBJ1-1; D: TRBD1; size: NA; CDR3: CASSRGTGGPNTEAFF
V: TRBV19; J: TRBJ2-7; D: TRBD1; size: NA; CDR3: CASSIAGTGSYEQYF
V: TRBV7-9; J: TRBJ1-1; D: NA; size: few; CDR3: CASSLGHGAGAFF
V: TRBV18; J: TRBJ2-4; D: TRBD2; size: NA; CDR3: CASSPGGRTKNIQYF
V: TRBV30; J: TRBJ2-5; D: NA; size: NA; CDR3: CAWSVGLIGETQYF
V: TRBV7-9; J: TRBJ2-2; D: TRBD2; size: NA; CDR3: CASSQGLEVRTGELFF
V: TRBV9; J: TRBJ2-7; D: NA; size: NA; CDR3: CASSVDGVSYEQYF
V: TRBV10-3; J: TRBJ1-1; D: NA; size: few; CDR3: CAISAGVSGATEAFF
V: TRBV10-1; J: TRBJ2-5; D: TRBD1; size: NA; CDR3: CASSLGTGTQETQYF
V: TRBV2; J: TRBJ2-7; D: NA; size: NA; CDR3: CASSGQYEQYF
V: TRBV2; J: TRBJ1-5; D: NA; size: NA; CDR3: CASSAGTQNQPQHF
V: TRBV30; J: TRBJ2-1; D: TRBD2; size: NA; CDR3: CAWRPTSGIYNEQFF
V: TRBV6-5; J: TRBJ1-4; D: TRBD1; size: NA; CDR3: CASSYDRGVPNEKLFF
V: TRBV6-5; J: TRBJ1-1; D: NA; size: NA; CDR3: CASRGTILPGEAFF
V: TRBV19; J: TRBJ2-7; D: NA; size: NA; CDR3: CASISFIADYSYEQYF
V: TRBV7-9; J: TRBJ1-1; D: NA; size: NA; CDR3: CASSLANGPEAFF
V: TRBV7-8; J: TRBJ2-2; D: NA; size: once; CDR3: CASRIRVSRGLSGELFF
V: TRBV27; J: TRBJ2-5; D: TRBD2; size: NA; CDR3: CATRSGRVETQYF
V: TRBV7-2; J: TRBJ1-1; D: NA; size: NA; CDR3: CASSSAGSVLNTEAFF
V: TRBV19; J: TRBJ2-5; D: NA; size: once; CDR3: CASSFTYRAQGETQYF